These 19 T cell receptor beta chains were sequenced from one sample in a study of blood T cell repertoires in COVID-19. Assay used: immunoSEQ multiplex PCR; TCRdb lists only in-frame clones, some missing. Of 490,000 or so clones listed, 88% are singletons. Sequenced sample: PBMCs or T cells enriched from blood (not recorded which). These receptors were obtained from a middle-aged woman who had recovered from COVID-19.

The J gene is TRBJ1-4, the V gene TRBV7-9; 7 positions match TRBD1. The V and J ends lost 0 bases and 3 bases, in that order; junction bases with no gene match: 1. CDR1 SEHNR and CDR2 FQNEAQ come from the germline V gene (reference sequence). The CDR3 is 15 amino acids. The CDR3 spells CASSLAGTANEKLFF. DNA for the CDR3: TGTGCCAGCAGCTTAGCAGGGACAGCTAATGAAAAACTGTTTTTT.

The chain joins TRBV7-2 to TRBJ1-2, with no clear D. Germline-derived CDR1 and CDR2 are SGHTA and FQGNSA. Trimming pared 0 bases from V and 0 bases from J, leaving 17 bases between. The CDR3 loop spans 18 amino acids. The CDR3 sequence is CASSLAGGGELANYGYTF. In DNA form, the CDR3 reads TGTGCCAGCAGCTTAGCGGGAGGCGGCGAATTAGCTAACTATGGCTACACCTTC.

The chain uses TRBV6-2 or TRBV6-3 and TRBJ2-7; possible D gene TRBD2, 5 bases. Trimming pared 5 bases from V and 7 bases from J, leaving 21 bases between. CDR3 length: 15 residues. The V gene's germline CDR1 is MNHEY and CDR2 SVGEGT. CDR3 loop: CASSAGNLRSGEQYF. In DNA, the CDR3 is TGTGCCAGCAGTGCCGGGAACCTTAGGTCGGGGGAGCAGTACTTC.

This chain joins TRBV5-4 and TRBJ1-1; D remains unclear. V gave up 1 base and J gave up 3 bases, with 10 bases separating them. Per germline, CDR1 SGHNT and CDR2 YYREEE (reference sequence). This CDR3 contains 14 residues. Here the CDR3 reads CASSLYTEYTEAFF. The CDR3 coding sequence is TGTGCCAGCAGCTTGTACACGGAGTACACTGAAGCTTTCTTT.

The genes are TRBV19 and TRBJ1-1; 8 nucleotides agree with TRBD1. The trim removed 0 bases at V and 3 bases at J, leaving 3 bases unmatched. The CDR3 contains 15 residues. The germline V gene has CDR1 LNHDA and CDR2 SQIVND (reference sequence). The CDR3 sequence: CASSIEMDRDTEAFF. CDR3 sequence (DNA): TGTGCCAGTAGTATAGAGATGGACAGGGACACTGAAGCTTTCTTT.

V usage is TRBV11-2 and J usage is TRBJ2-7, with 7 bases identical to TRBD1. This CDR3 has 13 residues. Germline CDR1 SGHAT, CDR2 FQNNGV. Unmatched junction bases numbered 2, after V lost 5 bases and J lost 1 base. CDR3 residues: CASSPGQSYEQYF. DNA of the CDR3: TGTGCCAGCAGCCCGGGACAGTCCTACGAGCAGTACTTC. Drawing the rest from reference TRBV11-2 and TRBJ2-7, the complete variable domain is EAGVAQSPRYKIIEKRQSVAFWCNPISGHATLYWYQQILGQGPKLLIQFQNNGVVDDSQLPKDRFSAERLKGVDSTLKIQPAKLEDSAVYLCASSPGQSYEQYFGPGTRLTVT.

The chain couples TRBV6-8 to TRBJ2-7, with 9 bases matching TRBD1. Trimming removed 4 bases from V and 1 base from J; junction bases left unmatched: 8. From germline, CDR1 is MNHGY and CDR2 SAAAGT. The CDR3 loop spans 16 amino acids. In DNA form, the CDR3 reads TGTGCCAGCAGTTGCCTTCCACAGGGGGCATCCTACGAGCAGTACTTC. It is translated as CASSCLPQGASYEQYF.

The gene calls are TRBV6-5 and TRBJ2-7; 7 bases map to TRBD1. Looked up from germline, CDR1 is MNHEY and CDR2 is SVGAGI. Trimming removed 8 bases from V and 0 bases from J; junction bases left unmatched: 4. The CDR3 totals 13 residues. CDR3 in amino acids: CASRTGASYEQYF. The DNA for the CDR3 is TGTGCCAGCCGAACAGGGGCCTCCTACGAGCAGTACTTC.

As DNA, the CDR3 is TGTGCCAGCAGTGCTTACCCGACAGAGACCGGGGAGCTGTTTTTT. Translated: CASSAYPTETGELFF. This chain links TRBV27 with TRBJ2-2; possibly TRBD1 for D (5 bases). V lost 5 bases, J lost 5 bases, and 15 bases lay in between. The CDR3 has 15 residues. Germline V gives CDR1 MNHEY, CDR2 SMNVEV (reference sequence).

The chain joins TRBV15 to TRBJ2-5; the D gene is possibly TRBD1 (5 bases). With 4 bases removed from V and 7 bases from J, the gap between germline ends came to 19 bases. CDR3 size: 15 residues. Germline CDR1 reads LNHNV; CDR2 reads YYDKDF (reference sequence). The CDR3 sequence: CATSTRRQTGATQYF. CDR3 nucleotides: TGTGCCACCAGCACTCGCAGACAGACTGGTGCGACCCAGTACTTC.

The chain combines TRBV7-9 with TRBJ1-2; D is uncertain. Trimming stripped 3 bases from V and 8 bases from J, with 16 bases between. The CDR3 totals 14 residues. CDR1 SEHNR and CDR2 FQNEAQ come from the germline V gene (reference sequence). The CDR3 loop reads CASSFAGVLGGYTF. CDR3 DNA sequence: TGTGCCAGCAGCTTTGCCGGGGTTTTAGGCGGCTACACCTTC.

This sequence joins TRBV5-6 and TRBJ2-1; D is unresolved. V lost 4 bases to trimming and J lost 7 bases, with 18 bases between them. The CDR3 is made up of 15 amino acids. Germline V gives CDR1 SGHDT, CDR2 YYEEEE. This CDR3 is CASSPPPLRSNEQFF. The CDR3 DNA reads as TGTGCCAGCAGCCCACCGCCCTTACGGTCGAATGAGCAGTTCTTC.

The table lists this clone with a count of one. The chain links TRBV4-1 to TRBJ2-5; no reliable D call. CDR1 MGHRA and CDR2 YSYEKL come from the germline V gene. The CDR3 contains 14 residues. V lost 1 base to trimming and J lost 7 bases, with 13 bases between them. CDR3: CASSQAGGFSTQYF. The CDR3 nucleotides read TGCGCCAGCAGCCAAGCGGGTGGGTTTTCGACCCAGTACTTC.

The chain is built from TRBV23-1 and TRBJ1-4; D is undetermined. TRBV23-1 is labeled an ORF, and its function is uncertain. The CDR3 is made up of 16 amino acids. Trimming stripped 3 bases from V and 0 bases from J, with 11 bases between. CDR3: CASSHAMFPTNEKLFF. The CDR3 nucleotides read TGCGCCAGCAGTCATGCGATGTTCCCAACTAATGAAAAACTGTTTTTT.

This chain uses TRBV29-1 with TRBJ2-6; D unresolved. Germline V gene data show CDR1 as SQVTM and CDR2 as ANQGSEA. V was clipped by 3 bases and J by 0 bases, with 6 bases between them. The CDR3 contains 14 residues. The CDR3 sequence is CSVDESSGANVLTF. As DNA, the CDR3 is TGCAGCGTTGATGAGTCCTCTGGGGCCAACGTCCTGACTTTC.

The chain is built from TRBV13 and TRBJ2-2; 9 nucleotides agree with TRBD2. The CDR3 runs to 17 residues. With 5 bases clipped from V and 5 bases from J, the junction kept 12 bases outside the gene matches. CDR1 and CDR2 (germline): PRHDT, FYEKMQ (reference sequence). The CDR3 loop is CASSPPGGGRATGELFF. Here the CDR3 DNA reads TGTGCCAGCAGCCCCCCCGGCGGCGGGAGGGCGACCGGGGAGCTGTTTTTT.

The V call is TRBV6-5, the J call TRBJ1-1; 8 nucleotides agree with TRBD1. The junction had 7 bases not matched to a gene; V was cut back by 0 bases and J by 4 bases. The CDR3 is 16 residues long. Per the germline V gene, CDR1 is MNHEY and CDR2 is SVGAGI. DNA for the CDR3: TGTGCCAGCAGTTACTCGTCAGGGGGCTGGGGCACTGAAGCTTTCTTT. It encodes CASSYSSGGWGTEAFF.

The genes are TRBV12-5 and TRBJ2-1; perhaps TRBD1 as D (6 bases). Germline CDR1 reads LGHNT; CDR2 reads FRNRAP. The CDR3 has 16 amino acids. V was pared by 8 bases and J by 1 base, with 18 bases between. Written as DNA, the CDR3 is TGTGCTAGTAGTGATTCCACAGGGCAGTCCTACAATGAGCAGTTCTTC. Translated, it gives CASSDSTGQSYNEQFF. Looking up the rest from reference TRBV12-5 and TRBJ2-1 gives the full variable domain: DARVTQTPRHKVTEMGQEVTMRCQPILGHNTVFWYRQTMMQGLELLAYFRNRAPLDDSGMPKDRFSAEMPDATLATLKIQPSEPRDSAVYFCASSDSTGQSYNEQFFGPGTRLTVL.

The J gene is TRBJ1-3, the V gene TRBV5-1, with 8 positions matching TRBD1. V shed 0 bases, J shed 0 bases, and the junction held 8 bases outside the gene matches. This CDR3 has 18 residues. Germline V gene data show CDR1 as SGHRS and CDR2 as YFSETQ. CDR3 in amino acids: CASSLGTGPPLSGNTIYF. The CDR3 DNA sequence: TGCGCCAGCAGCTTGGGGACAGGGCCACCACTCTCTGGAAACACCATATATTTT.